This T cell receptor (beta chain) was captured by sequencing in a study of T cell changes during pregnancy in multiple sclerosis. Germline V CDR1 and CDR2: MGHDK, SYGVNS. V lost 1 base, J lost 2 bases, and 12 bases lay in between. This CDR3 contains 17 residues. Profiled with immunoSEQ multiplex PCR; TCRdb holds only in-frame clones, not every one. The table lists some 80,000 clones, less than 95% of them singletons, with 2% to 3% in the top ten. V is TRBV25-1 and J is TRBJ2-6; D possibly corresponds to TRBD2 (6 bases). The material sequenced was peripheral blood, taken in the third trimester of pregnancy. The receptor comes from a female donor with multiple sclerosis, enrolled in a pregnancy study. Written as DNA, the CDR3 is TGTGCCAGCAGTGAATTCGCCGGGGAGGCTGGGGCCAACGTCCTGACTTTC. Amino acids: CASSEFAGEAGANVLTF.